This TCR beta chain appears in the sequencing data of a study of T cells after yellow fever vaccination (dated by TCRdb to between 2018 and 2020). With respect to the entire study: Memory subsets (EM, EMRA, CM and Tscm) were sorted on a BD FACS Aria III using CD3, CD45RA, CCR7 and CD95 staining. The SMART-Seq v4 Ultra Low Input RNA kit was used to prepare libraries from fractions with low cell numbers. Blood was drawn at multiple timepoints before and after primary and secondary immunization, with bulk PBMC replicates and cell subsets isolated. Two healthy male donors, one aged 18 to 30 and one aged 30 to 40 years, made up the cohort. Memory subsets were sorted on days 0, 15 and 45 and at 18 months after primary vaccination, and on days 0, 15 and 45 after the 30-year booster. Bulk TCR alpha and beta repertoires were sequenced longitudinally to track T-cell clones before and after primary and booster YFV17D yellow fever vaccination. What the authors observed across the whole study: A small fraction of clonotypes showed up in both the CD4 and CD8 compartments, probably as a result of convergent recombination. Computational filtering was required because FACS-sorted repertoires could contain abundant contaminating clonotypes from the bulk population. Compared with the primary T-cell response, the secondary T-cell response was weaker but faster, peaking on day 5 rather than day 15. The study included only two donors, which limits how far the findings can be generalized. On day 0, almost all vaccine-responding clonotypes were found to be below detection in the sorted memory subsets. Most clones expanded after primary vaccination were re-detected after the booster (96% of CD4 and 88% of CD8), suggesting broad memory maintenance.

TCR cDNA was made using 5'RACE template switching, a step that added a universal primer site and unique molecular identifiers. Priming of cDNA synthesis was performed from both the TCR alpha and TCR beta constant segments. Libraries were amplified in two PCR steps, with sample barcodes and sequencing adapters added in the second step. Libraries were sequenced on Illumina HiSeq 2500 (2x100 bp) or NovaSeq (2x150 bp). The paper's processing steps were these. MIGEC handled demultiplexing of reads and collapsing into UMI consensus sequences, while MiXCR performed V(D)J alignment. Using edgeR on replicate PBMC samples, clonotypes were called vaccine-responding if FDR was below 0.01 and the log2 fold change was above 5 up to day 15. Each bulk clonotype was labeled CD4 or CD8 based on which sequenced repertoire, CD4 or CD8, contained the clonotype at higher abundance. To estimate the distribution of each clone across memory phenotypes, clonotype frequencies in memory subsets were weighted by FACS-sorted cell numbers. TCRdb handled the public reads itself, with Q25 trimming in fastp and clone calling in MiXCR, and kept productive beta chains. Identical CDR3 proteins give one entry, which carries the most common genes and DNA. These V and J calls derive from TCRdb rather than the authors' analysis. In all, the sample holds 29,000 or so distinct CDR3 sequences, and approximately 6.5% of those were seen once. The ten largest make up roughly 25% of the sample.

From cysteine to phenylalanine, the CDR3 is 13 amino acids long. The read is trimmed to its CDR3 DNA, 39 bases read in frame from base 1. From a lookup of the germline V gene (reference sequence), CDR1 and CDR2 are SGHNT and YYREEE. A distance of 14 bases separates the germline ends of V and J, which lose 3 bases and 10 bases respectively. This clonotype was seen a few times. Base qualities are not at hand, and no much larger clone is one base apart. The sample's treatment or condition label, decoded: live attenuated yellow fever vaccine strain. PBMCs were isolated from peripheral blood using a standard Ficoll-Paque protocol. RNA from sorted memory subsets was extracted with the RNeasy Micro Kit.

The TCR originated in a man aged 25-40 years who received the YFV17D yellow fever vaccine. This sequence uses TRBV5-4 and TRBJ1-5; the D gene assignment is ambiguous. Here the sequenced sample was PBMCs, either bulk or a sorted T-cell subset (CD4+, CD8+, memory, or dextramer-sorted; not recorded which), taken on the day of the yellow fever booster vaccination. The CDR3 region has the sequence CASSSNPDDPQHF. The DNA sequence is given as TGTGCCAGCAGCTCCAATCCCGATGACCCCCAGCATTTT.